Below are 28 T cell receptor beta chains sequenced from a single sample in a study of blood T cell repertoires in COVID-19. Clones were sequenced by immunoSEQ multiplex PCR, and TCRdb holds only the in-frame ones, with some missing. The table shows fewer than 75,000 clones, with about 92% occurring only once. The sequenced material came from peripheral blood. The receptor source for this set is a man aged 50-60 years with active COVID-19.

The chain has TRBV2 and TRBJ1-2, with D possibly matching TRBD1 (6 bases). V was clipped by 7 bases and J by 6 bases, with 21 bases between them. The germline gives CDR1 SNHLY, CDR2 FYNNEI. CDR3 size: 15 residues. Here the CDR3 DNA reads TGTGCCAGCACCCTCAATCCGGGGGGCATCGATGGCTACACCTTC. Protein product: CASTLNPGGIDGYTF.

This clone was observed a single time. V and J are TRBV6-6 and TRBJ2-3, with D hard to call. With 2 bases removed from V and 3 bases from J, the gap between germline ends came to 6 bases. The germline V gene encodes CDR1 MNHNY and CDR2 SVGAGI (reference sequence). The CDR3 is made up of 13 amino acids. The CDR3 DNA sequence: TGTGCCAGCAGTTACAGAGAGACAGATACGCAGTATTTT. Amino acids: CASSYRETDTQYF.

The chain carries TRBV18 and TRBJ2-1; 8 nucleotides line up with TRBD2. This CDR3 has 16 residues. Germline V gives CDR1 KGHSH, CDR2 LQKENI. The V segment lost 5 bases and the J segment 1 base; nucleotides outside the gene matches: 7. CDR3 sequence reads: CASSLNSGTSYNEQFF. CDR3 in DNA: TGTGCCAGCTCATTAAATAGCGGGACTTCCTACAATGAGCAGTTCTTC.

The rearrangement uses TRBV2 and TRBJ1-1, with 7 bases matching TRBD1. V shed 6 bases and J 5 bases; nucleotides not matched to a gene: 6. The CDR3 spans 13 residues. Germline values: CDR1 SNHLY, CDR2 FYNNEI. CDR3 loop: CASSDRVRTEAFF. CDR3 bases: TGTGCCAGCAGCGACAGGGTTCGGACTGAAGCTTTCTTT.

The chain employs TRBV5-1 and TRBJ2-2, with D possibly TRBD2 on 6 matching bases. The CDR3 is 14 amino acids. In germline, CDR1 is SGHRS, CDR2 YFSETQ. V lost 4 bases to trimming and J lost 6 bases, with 13 bases between them. CDR3 loop: CASSLSWGAGELFF. CDR3 bases: TGCGCCAGCAGCCTCAGTTGGGGGGCCGGGGAGCTGTTTTTT.

CDR3: CASSHLPGGNSPLHF. The CDR3 DNA sequence: TGTGCCAGCAGCCACCTGCCAGGGGGCAATTCACCCCTCCACTTT. The chain joins TRBV3-1 (or the pseudogene TRBV3-2) to TRBJ1-6; 8 nucleotides match TRBD1. Germline-derived CDR1 and CDR2 are LGHDT and YNNKEL (reference sequence). The V segment lost 3 bases and the J segment 7 bases; nucleotides outside the gene matches: 5. The CDR3 runs 15 residues.

The count of this clone is one. CDR3 amino acids: CASALAAYEQYF. In DNA form, the CDR3 reads TGTGCCAGCGCGCTAGCGGCCTACGAGCAGTACTTC. The chain has TRBV6-5 and TRBJ2-7, with TRBD2 matching 7 bases. V shed 8 bases, J shed 2 bases, and the junction held 3 bases outside the gene matches. The germline V gene encodes CDR1 MNHEY and CDR2 SVGAGI. This CDR3 contains 12 residues.

The chain joins TRBV19 to TRBJ2-3; TRBD1 aligns across 7 bases. J lost 3 bases, V lost 5 bases, and 14 bases had no gene match. The CDR3 length is 17 residues. CDR1 and CDR2 from the germline V gene are LNHDA and SQIVND (reference sequence). Written as DNA, the CDR3 is TGTGCCAGTAGTGTCCCGACAGGGTTGAGACTTACAGATACGCAGTATTTT. This translates into CASSVPTGLRLTDTQYF.

The chain combines TRBV3-1 (or the pseudogene TRBV3-2) with TRBJ1-2; 7 nucleotides match TRBD1. Germline V gene data show CDR1 as LGHDT and CDR2 as YNNKEL (reference sequence). With V trimmed by 3 bases and J by 5 bases, 6 bases remained unmatched. CDR3 length: 14 amino acids. CDR3 amino acids: CASSHRRGPYGYTF. The CDR3 DNA sequence: TGTGCCAGCAGCCATAGGAGGGGGCCTTATGGCTACACCTTC.

CDR3 amino acids: CASSPHTGELFF. The CDR3 coding sequence is TGTGCCAGCAGCCCTCACACCGGGGAGCTGTTTTTT. The rearrangement joins TRBV9 to TRBJ2-2; D is uncertain. CDR1 is SGDLS and CDR2 is YYNGEE in the germline V gene. V was cut by 4 bases and J by 3 bases, with 4 bases left in between. The CDR3 sequence is 12 residues long.

This rearrangement joins TRBV12-3 or TRBV12-4 to TRBJ1-2; no clear D. The CDR3 length is 13 residues. Trimming shortened V by 4 bases and J by 5 bases, and 11 bases separated the two germline ends. The CDR3 region has the DNA TGTGCCAGCAGTTCGGACGGGAGGTATGGCTACACCTTC. This translates into CASSSDGRYGYTF.

V is TRBV14 and J is TRBJ1-2; D is unclear. V was pared by 7 bases and J by 4 bases, with 13 bases between. Germline V gene lookup returns CDR1 SGHDN and CDR2 FVKESK. This CDR3 spans 13 amino acids. The CDR3 reads CASIPGRPYGYTF. CDR3 DNA sequence: TGTGCCAGCATCCCGGGTCGACCCTATGGCTACACCTTC.

This clone was picked up a small number of times. The chain joins TRBV25-1 to TRBJ2-1; TRBD2 matches at 12 bases. Germline V lookup: CDR1 MGHDK, CDR2 SYGVNS. The CDR3 runs to 17 residues. Trimming removed 3 bases from V and 6 bases from J; junction bases left unmatched: 9. CDR3 coding DNA: TGTGCCAGCAGTGACCTCGGGACTAGCGGGCGGAGCAATGAGCAGTTCTTC. As protein: CASSDLGTSGRSNEQFF.

This CDR3 reads CASSKGGSDSPLHF. In DNA, the CDR3 is TGTGCCAGCAGTAAGGGAGGTAGTGATTCACCCCTCCACTTT. The chain links TRBV28 to TRBJ1-6; D gene ambiguous. CDR3 size: 14 residues. With 5 bases removed from V and 8 bases from J, the gap between germline ends came to 13 bases. Germline loops: CDR1 MDHEN, CDR2 SYDVKM.

The CDR3 region is CASRPMGLVHNEQFF. In DNA, the CDR3 is TGTGCCAGCAGACCCATGGGACTAGTGCACAATGAGCAGTTCTTC. The chain recombines TRBV2 with TRBJ2-1; TRBD2 matches at 8 bases. The V segment lost 6 bases and the J segment 5 bases; nucleotides outside the gene matches: 9. The CDR3 totals 15 residues. CDR1 SNHLY and CDR2 FYNNEI come from the germline V gene.

The CDR3 reads CASRGTGWDGYTF. The CDR3 DNA sequence: TGTGCCAGCAGGGGGACAGGGTGGGATGGCTACACCTTC. This chain joins TRBV2 and TRBJ1-2; 9 positions match TRBD1. The germline V gene has CDR1 SNHLY and CDR2 FYNNEI. V trimming: 6 bases; J trimming: 6 bases; junction bases outside the gene matches: 5. The CDR3 extends over 13 amino acids.

This clone was counted only a few times. The chain carries TRBV19 and TRBJ1-1; unclear D gene. V lost 1 base to trimming and J lost 0 bases, with 9 bases between them. CDR1 LNHDA and CDR2 SQIVND come from the germline V gene (reference sequence). This CDR3 has 15 amino acids. The CDR3 DNA is TGTGCCAGTAGTATAGGATACTTCATGAACACTGAAGCTTTCTTT. This gives the protein CASSIGYFMNTEAFF. Using reference TRBV19 and TRBJ1-1 for the parts outside the CDR3, the full variable domain is DGGITQSPKYLFRKEGQNVTLSCEQNLNHDAMYWYRQDPGQGLRLIYYSQIVNDFQKGDIAEGYSVSREKKESFPLTVTSAQKNPTAFYLCASSIGYFMNTEAFFGQGTRLTVV.

This chain links TRBV14 with TRBJ1-2, with 9 bases that match TRBD1. V dropped 1 base and J dropped 8; count of bases not matched to a gene: 8. The germline gives CDR1 SGHDN, CDR2 FVKESK. The length of the CDR3 is 15 residues. CDR3 loop: CASSQATGGIGGYTF. In DNA form, the CDR3 reads TGTGCCAGCAGCCAAGCCACAGGGGGCATAGGGGGCTACACCTTC.

The chain joins TRBV27 to TRBJ2-7, with 7 positions matching TRBD1. With V trimmed by 0 bases and J by 5 bases, 7 bases remained unmatched. CDR1 MNHEY and CDR2 SMNVEV come from the germline V gene (reference sequence). The CDR3 runs to 15 residues. The CDR3 DNA follows: TGTGCCAGCAGTTTATCGGACAGGCCGGGCCACGAGCAGTACTTC. Translated: CASSLSDRPGHEQYF.

The rearrangement links TRBV12-3 or TRBV12-4 to TRBJ2-5; D is undetermined. The ends were cut back, 3 bases at V and 5 bases at J, with 7 bases in the middle. This CDR3 has 12 residues. In DNA form, the CDR3 reads TGTGCCAGCAGTTTGAACGGGGAGACCCAGTACTTC. It yields the protein CASSLNGETQYF.

The chain recombines TRBV7-9 with TRBJ2-4; TRBD2 matches at 13 bases. V lost 4 bases and J lost 0; bases outside the gene matches: 6. In germline, CDR1 is SEHNR, CDR2 FQNEAQ (reference sequence). The CDR3 is 18 residues long. In DNA form, the CDR3 reads TGTGCCAGCAGCTACAGACTAGCGGGGGGCTTAGCCAAAAACATTCAGTACTTC. It specifies CASSYRLAGGLAKNIQYF.

The chain is built from TRBV29-1 and TRBJ2-7; no definite D call. Germline V gives CDR1 SQVTM, CDR2 ANQGSEA. V was clipped by 1 base and J by 3 bases, with 7 bases between them. This CDR3 is 12 amino acids long. CDR3 region: CSVEVRSYEQYF. Here the CDR3 DNA reads TGCAGCGTTGAAGTTAGGAGCTACGAGCAGTACTTC.

The V gene is TRBV6-5, the J gene TRBJ2-7, with D hard to call. The CDR3 spans 14 residues. Trimming removed 2 bases at V and 4 bases at J, with 12 bases between. Germline lookup yields CDR1 MNHEY and CDR2 SVGAGI. CDR3 sequence (DNA): TGTGCCAGCAGTTACCCGCGGCCGGCGTACGAGCAGTACTTC. Amino acid sequence: CASSYPRPAYEQYF.

This sequence joins TRBV6-1 and TRBJ1-2; TRBD1 aligns across 7 bases. The V gene end was trimmed by 1 base and the J gene end by 3 bases; junction bases not matched to a gene: 11. The length of the CDR3 is 17 residues. Germline V gives CDR1 MNHNS, CDR2 SASEGT. CDR3 sequence: CASSEGVFRGAHYGYTF. CDR3 in DNA: TGTGCCAGCAGTGAAGGAGTATTCAGGGGGGCCCACTATGGCTACACCTTC.

The chain joins TRBV6-6 to TRBJ1-2; 7 positions match TRBD1. The CDR3 consists of 14 residues. CDR1 and CDR2 from the germline V gene are MNHNY and SVGAGI (reference sequence). V lost 2 bases and J lost 2; bases outside the gene matches: 2. The DNA of the CDR3 is TGTGCCAGCAGTTACCCGGGACAGAACTATGGCTACACCTTC. Protein product: CASSYPGQNYGYTF.

The chain combines TRBV25-1 with TRBJ1-3; D might be TRBD1 (5 bases). The germline V gene encodes CDR1 MGHDK and CDR2 SYGVNS. The CDR3 totals 16 residues. Trimming removed 6 bases at V and 4 bases at J, with 19 bases between. In DNA, the CDR3 is TGTGCCAGCAGCGAGGGGAAATTCGGGGGAGGAAACACCATATATTTT. It encodes CASSEGKFGGGNTIYF.

The chain couples TRBV4-1 to TRBJ2-2; D unresolved. CDR3 size: 15 residues. The germline V and J ends were trimmed by 2 bases and 6 bases, with 13 bases remaining between them. Germline loops: CDR1 MGHRA, CDR2 YSYEKL. CDR3 protein: CASSQRAVRSGELFF. The CDR3 DNA reads as TGCGCCAGCAGCCAACGAGCCGTGAGATCCGGGGAGCTGTTTTTT.

This clone occurred once. The chain uses TRBV10-3 and TRBJ2-1; possibly TRBD1 for D (5 bases). V lost 1 base and J 12 bases, leaving 13 bases between the germline ends. Germline CDR1 is ENHRY and CDR2 is SYGVKD. The length of the CDR3 is 13 residues. The CDR3 DNA reads TGTGCCATCAGTGAGTGGACAAATCTAGGGCAGTTCTTC. Protein sequence: CAISEWTNLGQFF.